This T cell receptor beta chain was captured by sequencing in a study of cytomegalovirus exposure and HLA in healthy donors. The CDR3 extends over 13 amino acids. Per the germline V gene, CDR1 is GTSNPN and CDR2 is SVGIG (reference sequence). V lost 4 bases to trimming and J lost 2 bases, with 12 bases between them. Study-level results: Later examination showed HLA-associated TCR beta chains had greater clonal expansion than equally common others. Earlier findings revealed that most TCR beta V segments proved productive either about 87% or about 30% of the time. What a later analysis showed was that several of the most significant clusters appeared linked to common viral pathogens. TCR beta chains numbering more than 150 were designated cytomegalovirus-associated.

The study ran its PCR with 60 Vbeta and 13 Jbeta primers. Some clones are missing from TCRdb's copy, which holds only in-frame ones; the method was immunoSEQ multiplex PCR. The sample includes 50,000 to 70,000 clones. Turning to this clone: The antigen remains undetermined.

The source is a woman aged 18-35 years in good health and CMV-seronegative. V gene TRBV30 combines with J gene TRBJ2-7, with D uncertain. Sequencing used PBMCs. The CDR3 spells CAWNLQGAYEQYF. CDR3 nucleotides: TGTGCCTGGAATTTGCAAGGAGCCTACGAGCAGTACTTC.